This TCR beta chain was profiled in a study of post-analysis software for immune sequencing data. For the study at large: The study covered relapsing-remitting, secondary progressive and progressive-relapsing courses of multiple sclerosis. Overall study findings and caveats: Among multiple sclerosis patients, normalized Chao1 diversity was significantly below that of controls. By F measure, strong co-clustering occurred among samples prepared in the same batch. Included in a set of roughly 5 TRBV segments more frequent in patients than controls were TRBV5-6, TRBV5-1 and TRBV20-1.

Sequencing libraries made from TCR beta cDNA carried unique molecular identifiers. There were about 1 to 10 million T cells, and some 500,000 cDNA molecules came from them. TCRdb re-called the PCR reads with MiXCR, one entry per CDR3 protein. The repertoire holds hundreds of thousands of distinct CDR3 sequences, with 25% to 30% as singletons. The CDR3 totals 14 residues. The V gene's germline CDR1 is SQVTM and CDR2 ANQGSEA. After removal of 6 bases from V and 5 bases from J, the junction contained 10 bases not matched to a gene. Concerning this clonotype: Its antigen is not identified.

This TCR came from a girl under 18 with multiple sclerosis. The chain employs TRBV29-1 and TRBJ1-5; 7 bases are a match to TRBD1. The sequenced material came from blood. CDR3 nucleotides: TGCAGCGTCTCCCTGGGAGGGGGCGATCAGCCCCAGCATTTT. Protein: CSVSLGGGDQPQHF.